Presented here are 6 T cell receptor beta chains from one specimen sequenced in a study of blood T cells in healthy people across ages. The second PCR ran about 6 to 12 cycles with a sample-barcoded 5' primer and J-beta primers. In TCRdb, the 5' RACE reads were re-called with MiXCR into one record per CDR3 protein. This table holds 2 million or so distinct CDR3 sequences, 40% to 55% found once. The sequencing input was blood. All receptors derive from a woman aged 35 to 49 in good health.

This sequence joins TRBV5-1 and TRBJ2-1, with 7 bases fitting TRBD1. Germline-derived CDR1 and CDR2 are SGHRS and YFSETQ. The junction had 7 bases not matched to a gene; V was cut back by 0 bases and J by 10 bases. The CDR3 loop spans 14 amino acids. The CDR3 loop is CASSLGLEGQEQFF. CDR3 bases: TGCGCCAGCAGCTTGGGCTTAGAGGGACAGGAGCAGTTCTTC. Full variable domain (rest looked up from reference TRBV5-1 and TRBJ2-1): KAGVTQTPRYLIKTRGQQVTLSCSPISGHRSVSWYQQTPGQGLQFLFEYFSETQRNKGNFPGRFSGRQFSNSRSEMNVSTLELGDSALYLCASSLGLEGQEQFFGPGTRLTVL.

The V gene is TRBV5-1, the J gene TRBJ2-3; tentative D call: TRBD2 (6 bases). The CDR3 totals 14 residues. Germline lookup yields CDR1 SGHRS and CDR2 YFSETQ. Between the trimmed V and J ends, which lost 7 bases and 0 bases, there was a span of 12 bases. CDR3 loop: CASWGGESTDTQYF. The DNA for the CDR3 is TGCGCCAGCTGGGGCGGGGAGAGCACAGATACGCAGTATTTT. The whole variable domain, filled in from reference TRBV5-1 and TRBJ2-3, reads KAGVTQTPRYLIKTRGQQVTLSCSPISGHRSVSWYQQTPGQGLQFLFEYFSETQRNKGNFPGRFSGRQFSNSRSEMNVSTLELGDSALYLCASWGGESTDTQYFGPGTRLTVL.

This clonotype has a handful of counts. The gene calls are TRBV28 and TRBJ2-7; weak D call: TRBD2 (5 bases). V was shortened by 8 bases and J by 4 bases, with 9 bases between the two germline ends. Germline lookup yields CDR1 MDHEN and CDR2 SYDVKM. The CDR3 extends over 11 amino acids. The CDR3 sequence: CASERGYEQYF. The CDR3 DNA sequence: TGTGCCAGCGAACGGGGTTACGAGCAGTACTTC.

The V and J genes are TRBV6-4 and TRBJ1-1, with 7 bases lining up with TRBD1. This CDR3 spans 14 amino acids. V dropped 6 bases and J dropped 4; count of bases not matched to a gene: 8. CDR1 MRHNA and CDR2 SNTAGT come from the germline V gene. CDR3 in DNA: TGTGCCAGCAGCCTAACAGGGGAGGCCACTGAAGCTTTCTTT. This encodes CASSLTGEATEAFF.

The chain joins TRBV14 to TRBJ2-1; D unclear. The V gene's germline CDR1 is SGHDN and CDR2 FVKESK. CDR3 length: 15 amino acids. With 4 bases removed from V and 2 bases from J, the gap between germline ends came to 12 bases. Here the CDR3 DNA reads TGTGCCAGCAGCCCGTCCCTCTTGGCCTACAATGAGCAGTTCTTC. Translated: CASSPSLLAYNEQFF.

This clonotype was seen repeatedly, ten times or more. This chain links TRBV7-2 with TRBJ2-7; the match to TRBD2 covers 13 bases. The CDR3 loop spans 14 amino acids. V shed 6 bases and J 4 bases; nucleotides not matched to a gene: 3. CDR1 is SGHTA, CDR2 FQGNSA, per germline. The chain's CDR3 is CASSSGLAGYEQYF. In DNA, the CDR3 is TGTGCCAGCAGTTCGGGACTAGCGGGATACGAGCAGTACTTC.